This T cell receptor (beta chain) was retrieved from a study of blood T cell repertoires in COVID-19 (TCRdb year 2020). Describing the broader study: The collaborator samples originated in the United States, Italy and Spain and spanned the acute and convalescent phases of COVID-19. Where available, HLA class I and class II types were obtained from metadata supplied by the sample provider rather than from assay-based typing. A de-identified subject ID, COVID-19 status, age in years and sex were almost always included in the sample metadata. The prospective study material was composed of cDNA or gDNA derived from T cells, B-cell-depleted T cells, or PBMCs. Subjects who had been exposed to COVID-19, were actively infected with it, or had recovered from it provided the deeply sampled blood TCRbeta repertoires that made up the dataset. The repertoires were released in a freely available public database meant as a resource for research on the immune response to SARS-CoV-2. Samples came from the ongoing ImmuneRACE study (first 160 participants) plus 1,254 subjects from 6 global collaborators.

Overall results and qualifications from the work: The amount of clinical and demographic metadata varied by source and participant and was provided uncurated.

To note about this clone: Its antigen has not been determined. No much larger clonotype is one base removed from it; base qualities were not supplied.

CDR1 and CDR2, per the germline V gene, are SQVTM and ANQGSEA. The V end gives up 5 bases and the J end 7 bases, leaving 3 bases in the junction not matched to a gene. From the cysteine through the phenylalanine, the CDR3 covers 13 amino acids. CDR3 DNA only is kept here, 39 bases in frame from base 1. TCRbeta CDR3 regions were amplified from genomic DNA using the immunoSEQ Assay, a bias-controlled multiplex PCR. From the authors' description of their analysis: The number of nucleated cells in each sample was estimated from the amplification of reference gene primers within the assay. To quantify the absolute abundance of each unique TCRbeta CDR3 rearrangement, sequence reads were collapsed and filtered. For each sample, productive Simpson clonality was calculated as the square root of Simpson's diversity index across productive rearrangements. TCRdb limited this immuneACCESS table to in-frame rearrangements with V and J called. A share of clones is missing; checked studies link under half to unresolved V genes, and the rest is unexplained. That table is the source of V, J and clone size, and D and trimming were worked out from the DNA. A total of hundreds of thousands of clones appear in this sample, more than 75% of them only once. Of the sample, roughly 8% is held by the ten largest clones.

A second Seattle source provided samples from volunteer blood donors who had recovered from COVID-19. The collaborating institutions used their own protocols to collect whole blood in K2EDTA tubes. For TCRbeta analysis, collaborator samples were shipped as frozen whole blood, as isolated PBMCs, or as DNA extracted from either sample type. The chain is made from TRBV29-1 and TRBJ2-2; 11 bases in the junction line up with TRBD1. This receptor was obtained from a woman aged 45-65 years who had recovered from COVID-19. Sequenced material: peripheral blood. CDR3 loop: CSVKDRGLGELFF. The DNA sequence follows: TGCAGCGTTAAGGACAGGGGGCTCGGGGAGCTGTTTTTT.